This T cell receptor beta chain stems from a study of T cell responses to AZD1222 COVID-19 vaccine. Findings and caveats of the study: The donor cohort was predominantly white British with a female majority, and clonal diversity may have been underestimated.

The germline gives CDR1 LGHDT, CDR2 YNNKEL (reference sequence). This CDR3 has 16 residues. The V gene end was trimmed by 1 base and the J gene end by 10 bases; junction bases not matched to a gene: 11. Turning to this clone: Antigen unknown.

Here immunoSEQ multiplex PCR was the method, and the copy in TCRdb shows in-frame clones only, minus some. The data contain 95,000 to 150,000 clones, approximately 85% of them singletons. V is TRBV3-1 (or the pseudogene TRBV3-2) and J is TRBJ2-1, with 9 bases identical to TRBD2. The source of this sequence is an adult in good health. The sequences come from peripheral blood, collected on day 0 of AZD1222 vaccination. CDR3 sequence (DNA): TGTGCCAGCAGCCAAGGTCGGCTAGCGGGACGGGAGGAGCAGTTCTTC. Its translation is CASSQGRLAGREEQFF.